The 5 T cell receptor beta chains below all came from one sample that was sequenced in a study of a mutant IDH1 vaccine in newly diagnosed glioma. These receptors are not linked to any known antigen. Generated by immunoSEQ multiplex PCR, the TCRdb table keeps only in-frame clones and is missing some. Of under 50,000 clones listed, 88% are singletons. Regarding time point: week 35, safety follow-up. One vaccine dose held 300 ug of mutant IDH1 20-mer peptide and came with topical imiquimod. Sequenced here: PBMCs, sampled from a glioma patient whose treatment included an IDH1 peptide vaccine. These receptors were obtained from a woman between 40 and 50 years old with glioma.

The V and J genes are TRBV30 and TRBJ1-3; D ambiguous. Looked up from germline, CDR1 is GTSNPN and CDR2 is SVGIG (reference sequence). The V end lost 1 base, the J end lost 0 bases, and 13 bases lay between the germline ends. This CDR3 region has 16 residues. This chain's CDR3 is CAWSGPNHGSGNTIYF. In nucleotides, the CDR3 is TGTGCCTGGAGTGGTCCGAATCATGGCTCTGGAAACACCATATATTTT. Full variable domain (outside the CDR3, taken from reference TRBV30 and TRBJ1-3): SQTIHQWPATLVQPVGSPLSLECTVEGTSNPNLYWYRQAAGRGLQLLFYSVGIGQISSEVPQNLSASRPQDRQFILSSKKLLLSDSGFYLCAWSGPNHGSGNTIYFGEGSWLTVV.

The chain links TRBV10-3 to TRBJ2-2, with D maybe TRBD1 (5 bases). Germline V gene sequence: CDR1 ENHRY, CDR2 SYGVKD. Trimming stripped 3 bases from V and 1 base from J, with 6 bases between. The CDR3 is 14 amino acids. The CDR3: CAISDTGNTGELFF. In DNA form, the CDR3 reads TGTGCCATCAGTGATACAGGGAACACCGGGGAGCTGTTTTTT.

This chain joins TRBV19 and TRBJ2-2; 13 nucleotides align to TRBD2. The germline V gene has CDR1 LNHDA and CDR2 SQIVND (reference sequence). The CDR3 spans 16 residues. V lost 6 bases and J lost 7; bases outside the gene matches: 8. The CDR3 protein is CASRSGTSGMSGELFF. The CDR3 nucleotides are TGTGCCAGTAGATCCGGGACTAGCGGGATGAGCGGGGAGCTGTTTTTT. The full variable domain, its missing parts supplied by reference TRBV19 and TRBJ2-2, is DGGITQSPKYLFRKEGQNVTLSCEQNLNHDAMYWYRQDPGQGLRLIYYSQIVNDFQKGDIAEGYSVSREKKESFPLTVTSAQKNPTAFYLCASRSGTSGMSGELFFGEGSRLTVL.

The chain is built from TRBV5-8 and TRBJ1-5; no firm D call. Germline CDR1 and CDR2: SGHTS and YDEGEE. This CDR3 contains 12 residues. V lost 0 bases and J lost 6, with 4 bases in between. Here the CDR3 DNA reads TGTGCCAGCAGCTTGGACGGTCAGCCCCAGCATTTT. This sequence encodes CASSLDGQPQHF.

CDR3 nucleotide sequence: TGTGCCAGCAGTGAGGGGGGTCAAGAGCAGTACTTC. The encoded protein is CASSEGGQEQYF. The chain is built from TRBV6-4 and TRBJ2-7, with D perhaps TRBD2 (6 bases). Germline V gene sequence: CDR1 MRHNA, CDR2 SNTAGT. This CDR3 is 12 amino acids long. The V gene lost 3 bases and the J gene lost 7 bases, with 10 bases spanning the gap.